These 17 T cell receptor beta chains were all obtained from the same sample, sequenced in a study of blood T cell repertoires in COVID-19. TCRdb's table, derived via immunoSEQ multiplex PCR, lists solely in-frame clones and lacks some. The sample carries tens of thousands of clones, roughly four fifths recorded once. The sample consisted of peripheral blood. The receptors here all came from a woman aged 55-70 years with acute or convalescent COVID-19.

The V and J genes are TRBV11-3 and TRBJ1-1, with 8 nucleotides matching TRBD1. This CDR3 has 15 residues. CDR1 is SGHNT, CDR2 YENEEA, per germline. With V trimmed by 5 bases and J by 0 bases, 5 bases remained unmatched. The CDR3 region has the DNA TGTGCCAGCAGCCGTCGGACAGGGTTGAACACTGAAGCTTTCTTT. Amino acids: CASSRRTGLNTEAFF.

This clone was seen just once. For the CDR3, the DNA is TGCGCCAGCAGCAGGACAGGGGACGACACCGGGGAGCTGTTTTTT. This codes for CASSRTGDDTGELFF. The V gene is TRBV5-1, the J gene TRBJ2-2; 9 nucleotides align to TRBD1. The germline CDR1 and CDR2 sequences are SGHRS and YFSETQ. This CDR3 is built from 15 residues. V was clipped by 4 bases and J by 3 bases; unmatched bases: 4. The whole variable domain, remainder taken from reference TRBV5-1 and TRBJ2-2, is KAGVTQTPRYLIKTRGQQVTLSCSPISGHRSVSWYQQTPGQGLQFLFEYFSETQRNKGNFPGRFSGRQFSNSRSEMNVSTLELGDSALYLCASSRTGDDTGELFFGEGSRLTVL.

The genes are TRBV9 and TRBJ2-7; TRBD1 aligns across 7 bases. The CDR3 has 14 amino acids. With 2 bases clipped from V and 2 bases from J, the junction kept 4 bases outside the gene matches. Germline CDR1 reads SGDLS; CDR2 reads YYNGEE. This CDR3 reads CASSVGQATYEQYF. The CDR3 nucleotides read TGTGCCAGCAGCGTCGGACAGGCTACCTACGAGCAGTACTTC.

The chain is built from TRBV11-2 and TRBJ1-6; D might be TRBD1 (5 bases). The V end was cut by 6 bases, the J end by 5 bases, with 14 bases between. The CDR3 runs to 15 residues. From germline, CDR1 is SGHAT and CDR2 FQNNGV. This CDR3 reads CASSDQGGNNSPLHF. CDR3 bases: TGTGCCAGCAGTGACCAGGGAGGGAATAATTCACCCCTCCACTTT.

This CDR3 reads CSVGATGSGANVLTF. Written as DNA, the CDR3 is TGCAGCGTGGGAGCGACAGGGTCTGGGGCCAACGTCCTGACTTTC. The rearrangement links TRBV29-1 to TRBJ2-6, with 7 bases that match TRBD1. The germline gives CDR1 SQVTM, CDR2 ANQGSEA. CDR3 length equals 15 residues. Losses at the gene ends were 6 bases for V and 1 base for J; bases not matched to a gene: 6. Full variable domain (outside the CDR3, taken from reference TRBV29-1 and TRBJ2-6): SAVISQKPSRDICQRGTSLTIQCQVDSQVTMMFWYRQQPGQSLTLIATANQGSEATYESGFVIDKFPISRPNLTFSTLTVSNMSPEDSSIYLCSVGATGSGANVLTFGAGSRLTVL.

V gene TRBV19 combines with J gene TRBJ1-6, with TRBD1 matching over 9 bases. Looked up from germline, CDR1 is LNHDA and CDR2 is SQIVND (reference sequence). The length of the CDR3 is 15 residues. Losses at the gene ends were 4 bases for V and 8 bases for J; bases not matched to a gene: 6. CDR3 nucleotides: TGTGCCAGTAGTAAAGGACAGGGGTCATATTCACCCCTCCACTTT. This encodes CASSKGQGSYSPLHF.

The chain is built from TRBV19 and TRBJ1-1, with 7 bases identical to TRBD1. The CDR3 consists of 14 residues. In germline, CDR1 is LNHDA, CDR2 SQIVND (reference sequence). After removal of 3 bases from V and 6 bases from J, the junction contained 7 bases not matched to a gene. The CDR3 coding sequence is TGTGCCAGTAGTATTAAACAGGGGACGGCTGAAGCTTTCTTT. Encoded protein: CASSIKQGTAEAFF.

The rearrangement links TRBV11-2 to TRBJ1-1, with D perhaps matching TRBD1 (6 bases). Trimming pared 5 bases from V and 0 bases from J, leaving 13 bases between. This CDR3 is built from 15 residues. The germline CDR1 and CDR2 sequences are SGHAT and FQNNGV. In DNA form, the CDR3 reads TGTGCCAGCAGCCTAAGGACAGAAATGAACACTGAAGCTTTCTTT. Its protein product is CASSLRTEMNTEAFF.

As for this clone: Additional DNA sequences in this sample encode the identical CDR3. As DNA, the CDR3 is TGCGCCAGCAGCCTGCAACAGGGGAGCACTGAAGCTTTCTTT. Its translation is CASSLQQGSTEAFF. The chain links TRBV5-1 to TRBJ1-1; 7 positions match TRBD1. The V gene's germline CDR1 is SGHRS and CDR2 YFSETQ. V was pared by 4 bases and J by 4 bases, with 7 bases of the junction left unmatched. The CDR3 is made up of 14 amino acids. Full variable domain (rest looked up from reference TRBV5-1 and TRBJ1-1): KAGVTQTPRYLIKTRGQQVTLSCSPISGHRSVSWYQQTPGQGLQFLFEYFSETQRNKGNFPGRFSGRQFSNSRSEMNVSTLELGDSALYLCASSLQQGSTEAFFGQGTRLTVV.

V and J are TRBV12-3 or TRBV12-4 and TRBJ1-3, with no clear D. V gave up 5 bases and J gave up 1 base, with 6 bases separating them. The CDR3 runs to 13 residues. DNA of the CDR3: TGTGCCAGCAGTGGGCAGTCTGGAAACACCATATATTTT. Translated, it gives CASSGQSGNTIYF.

The chain combines TRBV6-2 or TRBV6-3 with TRBJ1-2; perhaps TRBD1 as D (5 bases). CDR1 MNHEY and CDR2 SVGEGT come from the germline V gene. Trimming cost V 5 bases and J 4 bases, with 11 bases left between them. The CDR3 has 13 residues. The DNA for the CDR3 is TGTGCCAGCAGTACCCCAGGGTTCTATGGCTACACCTTC. This codes for CASSTPGFYGYTF.

The CDR3: CASSEAGITDTQYF. The DNA of the CDR3 is TGTGCCAGCAGTGAGGCAGGGATCACAGATACGCAGTATTTT. The rearrangement uses TRBV25-1 and TRBJ2-3, with D possibly matching TRBD1 (5 bases). CDR1 and CDR2 (germline): MGHDK, SYGVNS. Trimming removed 3 bases at V and 2 bases at J, with 9 bases between. The CDR3 is 14 residues long.

V gene TRBV5-1 combines with J gene TRBJ2-1, with 7 nucleotides matching TRBD1. The V and J ends lost 2 bases and 8 bases, in that order; junction bases with no gene match: 10. Germline-derived CDR1 and CDR2 are SGHRS and YFSETQ. This CDR3 is built from 15 residues. CDR3 sequence reads: CASSFTGAIADEQFF. The CDR3 DNA is TGCGCCAGCAGCTTCACAGGGGCTATTGCGGATGAGCAGTTCTTC.

The chain recombines TRBV29-1 with TRBJ2-1; D is perhaps TRBD1 (5 bases). Deletions cut 3 bases from V and 1 base from J, with 10 bases between. CDR1 SQVTM and CDR2 ANQGSEA come from the germline V gene. This CDR3 region has 14 residues. The CDR3 region has the DNA TGCAGCGTTGATTTAGGGGTATCCTACAATGAGCAGTTCTTC. This translates into CSVDLGVSYNEQFF.

The chain joins TRBV10-3 to TRBJ1-2; TRBD1 agrees at 8 bases. The CDR3 totals 16 residues. Germline CDR1 is ENHRY and CDR2 is SYGVKD. Losses at the gene ends were 0 bases for V and 8 bases for J; bases not matched to a gene: 11. This CDR3 is CAISESWLDRVFGYTF. The CDR3 DNA sequence: TGTGCCATCAGTGAGTCGTGGCTGGACAGGGTATTCGGCTACACCTTC.

The chain carries TRBV19 and TRBJ1-1, with D perhaps TRBD1 (6 bases). V was cut by 5 bases and J by 2 bases, with 12 bases left in between. This CDR3 comprises 14 residues. Germline-derived CDR1 and CDR2 are LNHDA and SQIVND (reference sequence). CDR3 in DNA: TGTGCCAGTAGTGCCATACAGGGTAACACTGAAGCTTTCTTT. Amino acid sequence: CASSAIQGNTEAFF.

The rearrangement uses TRBV5-1 and TRBJ2-4; D may be TRBD2 (5 bases). Germline V gene data show CDR1 as SGHRS and CDR2 as YFSETQ. The CDR3 has 17 amino acids. V was shortened by 4 bases and J by 1 base, with 18 bases between the two germline ends. The CDR3 DNA reads TGCGCCAGCAGCCTACAACCGGGGTCCCAGGCCAAAAACATTCAGTACTTC. This translates into CASSLQPGSQAKNIQYF.